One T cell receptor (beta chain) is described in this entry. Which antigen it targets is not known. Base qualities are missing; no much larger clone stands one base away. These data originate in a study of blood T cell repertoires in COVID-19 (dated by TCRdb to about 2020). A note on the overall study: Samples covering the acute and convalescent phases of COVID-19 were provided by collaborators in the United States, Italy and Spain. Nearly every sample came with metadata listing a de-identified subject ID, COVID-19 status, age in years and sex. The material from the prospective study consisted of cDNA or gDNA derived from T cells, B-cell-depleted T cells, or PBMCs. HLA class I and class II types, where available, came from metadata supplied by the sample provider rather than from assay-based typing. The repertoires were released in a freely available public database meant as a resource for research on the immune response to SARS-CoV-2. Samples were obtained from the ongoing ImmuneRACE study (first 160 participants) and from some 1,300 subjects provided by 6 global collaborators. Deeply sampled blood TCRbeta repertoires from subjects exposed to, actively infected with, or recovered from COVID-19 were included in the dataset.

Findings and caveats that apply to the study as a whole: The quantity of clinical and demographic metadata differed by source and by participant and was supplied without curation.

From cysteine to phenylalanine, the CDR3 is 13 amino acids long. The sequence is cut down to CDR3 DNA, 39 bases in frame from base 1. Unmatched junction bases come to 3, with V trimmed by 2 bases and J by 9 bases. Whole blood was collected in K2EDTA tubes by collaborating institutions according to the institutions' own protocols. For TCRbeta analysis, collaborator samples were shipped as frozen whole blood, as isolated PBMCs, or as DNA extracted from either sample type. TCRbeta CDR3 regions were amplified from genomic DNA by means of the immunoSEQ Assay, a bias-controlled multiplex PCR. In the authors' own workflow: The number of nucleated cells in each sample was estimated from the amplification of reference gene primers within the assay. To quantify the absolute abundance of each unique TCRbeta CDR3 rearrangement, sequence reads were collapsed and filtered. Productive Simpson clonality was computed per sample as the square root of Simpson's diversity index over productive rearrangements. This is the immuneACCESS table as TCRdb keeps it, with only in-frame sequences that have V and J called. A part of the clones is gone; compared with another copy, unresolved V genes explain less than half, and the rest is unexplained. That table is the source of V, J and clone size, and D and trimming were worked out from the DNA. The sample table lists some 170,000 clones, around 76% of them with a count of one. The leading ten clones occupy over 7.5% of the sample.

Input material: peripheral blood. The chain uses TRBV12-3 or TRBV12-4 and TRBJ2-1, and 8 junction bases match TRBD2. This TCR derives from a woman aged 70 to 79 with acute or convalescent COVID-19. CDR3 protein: CASSLSGGGEQFF. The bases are TGTGCCAGCAGTTTATCCGGGGGGGGTGAGCAGTTCTTC.